The rows below give T cell receptor beta chains drawn from one sample of a study of CD8 T cells in ankylosing spondylitis. TCRdb re-called the 5' RACE reads with MiXCR, one entry per CDR3 protein. The sample contains about 240,000 distinct CDR3 sequences, around 7.8% of which appear only once. The sample taken for sequencing was blood, either unsorted or a sorted T cell fraction (not recorded which). These receptors were collected from a male donor with ankylosing spondylitis or in good health (not recorded which). Both conserved end residues are part of each CDR3. Each record gives: clone size, V gene, CDR3 length, J gene, D gene, CDR3 protein, CDR3 DNA. D genes are given only for firm matches. Clone size, where shown, is once, few, many, or a class for clones that have expanded.

clone_size: many; v_call: TRBV12-3/TRBV12-4; cdr3_length: 13; j_call: TRBJ2-5; d_call: NA; cdr3_aa: CASSTRRAGTQYF; cdr3_nt: TGTGCCAGCAGTACTCGAAGGGCCGGGACCCAGTACTTC
clone_size: many; v_call: TRBV5-1; cdr3_length: 16; j_call: TRBJ2-7; d_call: NA; cdr3_aa: CASSLERSELSYEQYF; cdr3_nt: TGCGCCAGCAGCTTGGAAAGGTCAGAGCTTTCCTACGAGCAGTACTTC
clone_size: many; v_call: TRBV7-6; cdr3_length: 13; j_call: TRBJ2-3; d_call: NA; cdr3_aa: CASSPGHTDTQYF; cdr3_nt: TGTGCCAGCAGCCCGGGGCACACAGATACGCAGTATTTT
clone_size: many; v_call: TRBV5-1; cdr3_length: 15; j_call: TRBJ1-4; d_call: NA; cdr3_aa: CASSLGTVSNEKLFF; cdr3_nt: TGCGCCAGCAGCTTGGGGACAGTGTCTAATGAAAAACTGTTTTTT
clone_size: once; v_call: TRBV7-6; cdr3_length: 15; j_call: TRBJ2-5; d_call: NA; cdr3_aa: CASRGGYTNQETQYF; cdr3_nt: TGTGCCAGCAGGGGGGGCTACACCAACCAAGAGACCCAGTACTTC
clone_size: many; v_call: TRBV29-1; cdr3_length: 12; j_call: TRBJ1-1; d_call: NA; cdr3_aa: CSVYRENTEAFF; cdr3_nt: TGCAGCGTTTACAGGGAGAACACTGAAGCTTTCTTT
clone_size: many; v_call: TRBV20-1; cdr3_length: 16; j_call: TRBJ2-3; d_call: TRBD2; cdr3_aa: CSARDPDSGMTDTQYF; cdr3_nt: TGCAGTGCTAGAGATCCTGATAGCGGGATGACAGATACGCAGTATTTT
clone_size: many; v_call: TRBV10-3; cdr3_length: 14; j_call: TRBJ2-2; d_call: NA; cdr3_aa: CAITLGRGTGELFF; cdr3_nt: TGTGCCATCACCCTCGGACGGGGCACCGGGGAGCTGTTTTTT
clone_size: few; v_call: TRBV7-2; cdr3_length: 14; j_call: TRBJ2-7; d_call: NA; cdr3_aa: CASSRRFASYEQYF; cdr3_nt: TGTGCCAGCAGCCGCAGATTTGCGTCATACGAGCAGTACTTC
clone_size: many; v_call: TRBV20-1; cdr3_length: 12; j_call: TRBJ1-2; d_call: NA; cdr3_aa: CSVGRAGVGYTF; cdr3_nt: TGCAGTGTTGGGAGGGCAGGGGTCGGCTACACCTTC
clone_size: many; v_call: TRBV25-1; cdr3_length: 12; j_call: TRBJ1-6; d_call: NA; cdr3_aa: CASSIQNSPLHF; cdr3_nt: TGTGCCAGCAGCATACAGAATTCACCCCTCCACTTT
clone_size: NA; v_call: TRBV7-9; cdr3_length: 14; j_call: TRBJ1-1; d_call: NA; cdr3_aa: CASSSPSNPTEAFF; cdr3_nt: TGTGCCAGCAGTAGCCCCAGTAATCCCACTGAAGCTTTCTTT
clone_size: many; v_call: TRBV6-5; cdr3_length: 12; j_call: TRBJ1-1; d_call: NA; cdr3_aa: CASRYGSTEAFF; cdr3_nt: TGTGCCAGCAGGTACGGGTCAACTGAAGCTTTCTTT
clone_size: NA; v_call: TRBV5-1; cdr3_length: 12; j_call: TRBJ2-7; d_call: NA; cdr3_aa: CASSIQGYEQYF; cdr3_nt: TGCGCCAGCAGCATCCAGGGATACGAGCAGTACTTC
clone_size: few; v_call: TRBV4-1; cdr3_length: 21; j_call: TRBJ2-1; d_call: TRBD2; cdr3_aa: CASSRYAWTSGRKHGNNEQFF; cdr3_nt: TGCGCCAGCAGCCGGTACGCTTGGACTAGCGGGAGGAAGCATGGGAACAATGAGCAGTTCTTC
clone_size: few; v_call: TRBV12-3/TRBV12-4; cdr3_length: 15; j_call: TRBJ2-3; d_call: TRBD1; cdr3_aa: CASSQPGQSTDTQYF; cdr3_nt: TGTGCCAGCAGCCAGCCGGGACAGAGCACAGATACGCAGTATTTT
clone_size: few; v_call: TRBV30; cdr3_length: 13; j_call: TRBJ2-7; d_call: NA; cdr3_aa: CAWSPGTAYEQYF; cdr3_nt: TGTGCCTGGAGTCCCGGGACGGCCTACGAGCAGTACTTC
clone_size: NA; v_call: TRBV30; cdr3_length: 11; j_call: TRBJ1-1; d_call: NA; cdr3_aa: CASTRDKEAFF; cdr3_nt: TGTGCCTCGACCCGGGACAAGGAAGCTTTCTTT
clone_size: many; v_call: TRBV20-1; cdr3_length: 14; j_call: TRBJ2-5; d_call: TRBD1; cdr3_aa: CSALQSTGVETQYF; cdr3_nt: TGCAGTGCTCTCCAATCGACAGGGGTAGAGACCCAGTACTTC
clone_size: few; v_call: TRBV4-3; cdr3_length: 15; j_call: TRBJ1-2; d_call: NA; cdr3_aa: CASSQGGGLGNGYTF; cdr3_nt: TGCGCCAGCAGCCAAGGGGGAGGGTTGGGCAATGGCTACACCTTC
clone_size: few; v_call: TRBV7-2; cdr3_length: 14; j_call: TRBJ1-2; d_call: NA; cdr3_aa: CASSLGDVTYGYTF; cdr3_nt: TGTGCCAGCAGCTTGGGGGACGTGACCTATGGCTACACCTTC
clone_size: NA; v_call: TRBV10-3; cdr3_length: 15; j_call: TRBJ2-1; d_call: NA; cdr3_aa: CAISEERPMYNEQFF; cdr3_nt: TGTGCCATCAGTGAAGAGCGGCCGATGTACAATGAGCAGTTCTTC
clone_size: many; v_call: TRBV3-1; cdr3_length: 13; j_call: TRBJ1-4; d_call: NA; cdr3_aa: CASSPRGNEKLFF; cdr3_nt: TGTGCCAGCAGCCCTAGGGGTAATGAAAAACTGTTTTTT
clone_size: many; v_call: TRBV12-3/TRBV12-4; cdr3_length: 16; j_call: TRBJ2-1; d_call: TRBD2; cdr3_aa: CASSFRYLAGGSEQFF; cdr3_nt: TGTGCCAGCAGTTTCCGGTACCTAGCGGGAGGTAGCGAGCAGTTCTTC
clone_size: few; v_call: TRBV29-1; cdr3_length: 15; j_call: TRBJ2-5; d_call: NA; cdr3_aa: CSVESVRGIGETQYF; cdr3_nt: TGCAGCGTTGAATCGGTGAGAGGGATAGGGGAGACCCAGTACTTC
clone_size: many; v_call: TRBV12-3/TRBV12-4; cdr3_length: 17; j_call: TRBJ1-1; d_call: NA; cdr3_aa: CASSNPGFFAVNTEAFF; cdr3_nt: TGTGCCAGCAGTAACCCGGGGTTTTTCGCCGTGAACACTGAAGCTTTCTTT
clone_size: many; v_call: TRBV29-1; cdr3_length: 14; j_call: TRBJ2-2; d_call: TRBD2; cdr3_aa: CSVEAREGPGELFF; cdr3_nt: TGCAGCGTTGAGGCGCGGGAGGGCCCCGGGGAGCTGTTTTTT
clone_size: many; v_call: TRBV20-1; cdr3_length: 14; j_call: TRBJ1-1; d_call: NA; cdr3_aa: CSARDGGTGVEAFF; cdr3_nt: TGCAGTGCTAGAGATGGGGGTACGGGAGTTGAAGCTTTCTTT
clone_size: NA; v_call: TRBV5-1; cdr3_length: 16; j_call: TRBJ2-5; d_call: TRBD2; cdr3_aa: CASSLNSGGHQETQYF; cdr3_nt: TGCGCCAGCAGCTTAAATAGCGGGGGCCACCAAGAGACCCAGTACTTC
clone_size: NA; v_call: TRBV24-1; cdr3_length: 17; j_call: TRBJ2-5; d_call: TRBD2; cdr3_aa: CATSDFGLAGVGETQYF; cdr3_nt: TGTGCCACCAGTGATTTCGGACTAGCGGGAGTTGGAGAGACCCAGTACTTC
clone_size: NA; v_call: TRBV21-1; cdr3_length: 16; j_call: TRBJ2-5; d_call: NA; cdr3_aa: CAADTEARQHQETQYF; cdr3_nt: TGTGCCGCGGACACAGAGGCTCGACAGCACCAAGAGACCCAGTACTTC
clone_size: few; v_call: TRBV20-1; cdr3_length: 14; j_call: TRBJ2-7; d_call: TRBD1; cdr3_aa: CSATTGASSYEQYF; cdr3_nt: TGCAGTGCGACGACAGGGGCCAGCTCCTACGAGCAGTACTTC
clone_size: many; v_call: TRBV7-2; cdr3_length: 16; j_call: TRBJ1-4; d_call: NA; cdr3_aa: CASSSLAGAFNEKLFF; cdr3_nt: TGTGCCAGCAGCTCCCTGGCGGGGGCCTTCAATGAAAAACTGTTTTTT
clone_size: few; v_call: TRBV30; cdr3_length: 14; j_call: TRBJ1-5; d_call: NA; cdr3_aa: CAWSVGYSNQPQHF; cdr3_nt: TGTGCCTGGAGTGTTGGGTATAGCAATCAGCCCCAGCATTTT
clone_size: many; v_call: TRBV19; cdr3_length: 13; j_call: TRBJ1-5; d_call: NA; cdr3_aa: CASSIEGGQPQHF; cdr3_nt: TGTGCCAGTAGTATCGAGGGAGGCCAGCCCCAGCATTTT
clone_size: many; v_call: TRBV7-2; cdr3_length: 13; j_call: TRBJ1-4; d_call: NA; cdr3_aa: CASSLLGAEKLFF; cdr3_nt: TGTGCCAGCAGCTTACTGGGGGCGGAAAAACTGTTTTTT
clone_size: few; v_call: TRBV30; cdr3_length: 14; j_call: TRBJ2-7; d_call: TRBD2; cdr3_aa: CAWSQAGPSYEQYF; cdr3_nt: TGTGCCTGGAGTCAAGCGGGACCCTCCTACGAGCAGTACTTC
clone_size: many; v_call: TRBV20-1; cdr3_length: 16; j_call: TRBJ2-7; d_call: TRBD2; cdr3_aa: CSARGTSGRAIYEQYF; cdr3_nt: TGCAGTGCTAGGGGGACTAGCGGGAGGGCGATCTACGAGCAGTACTTC
clone_size: many; v_call: TRBV14; cdr3_length: 13; j_call: TRBJ1-5; d_call: NA; cdr3_aa: CASSQGPNQPQHF; cdr3_nt: TGTGCCAGCAGCCAAGGTCCCAATCAGCCCCAGCATTTT
clone_size: few; v_call: TRBV29-1; cdr3_length: 18; j_call: TRBJ2-2; d_call: TRBD2; cdr3_aa: CSVAHLALAGANTGELFF; cdr3_nt: TGCAGCGTTGCCCATCTAGCACTAGCGGGGGCGAACACCGGGGAGCTGTTTTTT
clone_size: many; v_call: TRBV3-1; cdr3_length: 14; j_call: TRBJ1-1; d_call: NA; cdr3_aa: CASSFREGNTEAFF; cdr3_nt: TGTGCCAGCAGCTTCCGGGAGGGGAACACTGAAGCTTTCTTT
clone_size: NA; v_call: TRBV7-2; cdr3_length: 16; j_call: TRBJ2-1; d_call: NA; cdr3_aa: CASSSYGDSLGSEQFF; cdr3_nt: TGTGCCAGCAGCTCCTACGGGGACTCCCTGGGGAGTGAGCAGTTCTTC